This T cell receptor beta chain appears in the sequencing data of a study of blood T cells in healthy people across ages. Study results and caveats: Researchers deemed the diversity estimates from one million T cells underestimates. Getting older went along with TCR beta diversity per million T cells dropping roughly linearly.

In this sample, this clonotype turned up a few times. Its antigen is still unknown. The use of a sample-barcoded 5' primer and a J-beta primer mix characterized a second PCR of roughly 7 to 11 cycles. TCRdb processed the 5' RACE reads anew with MiXCR; each CDR3 protein has one entry. The sample records about 930,000 distinct CDR3 sequences, roughly 28% being singletons. V was cut by 3 bases and J by 6 bases, with 15 bases left in between. Germline CDR1 and CDR2: DFQATT and SNEGSKA (reference sequence). CDR3 length: 14 amino acids. The sample was also reused in another study, on T cells of mothers and their children. As reported in that work: Researchers put all of the extracted RNA into cDNA synthesis, using around 1.5 ug per 15 ul. Every mother produced more than 8 million TCR beta CDR3 reads, whereas every child provided several million.

The source material was blood. This clonotype was obtained from a woman in her 40s in good health. V is TRBV20-1 and J is TRBJ1-5; D perhaps matches TRBD1 (5 bases). The CDR3 nucleotides are TGCAGTGCTAGGGTTGACACAGGAATTCAGCCCCAGCATTTT. This codes for CSARVDTGIQPQHF.